The rows below give T cell receptor beta chains drawn from one sample of a study of T cells in Graves' hyperthyroidism and ophthalmopathy. TCRdb fed the multiplex PCR reads into MiXCR, producing one record per CDR3 protein. The sample shows about 500,000 distinct CDR3 sequences, roughly a sixth of them seen only once. Material: blood. These receptor sequences come from a woman younger than 45 with Graves' ophthalmopathy. Each CDR3 is given without its conserved first and last residue. Fields, in order: CDR3 protein, V gene, J gene, CDR3 length.

CDR3 protein: ASSPFATYEQY
V gene: TRBV10-1
J gene: TRBJ2-7
CDR3 length: 11

CDR3 protein: SARGEGVDTQY
V gene: TRBV20-1
J gene: TRBJ2-3
CDR3 length: 11

CDR3 protein: SAWVGVGEAF
V gene: TRBV20-1
J gene: TRBJ1-1
CDR3 length: 10

CDR3 protein: ASRRAPTNEKLF
V gene: TRBV7-2
J gene: TRBJ1-4
CDR3 length: 12

CDR3 protein: ASSYLPGRYEQF
V gene: TRBV6-2/TRBV6-3
J gene: TRBJ2-1
CDR3 length: 12

CDR3 protein: ATSDYSLAGSSYNEQF
V gene: TRBV24-1
J gene: TRBJ2-1
CDR3 length: 16

CDR3 protein: ASTPDRALYSYEQY
V gene: TRBV28
J gene: TRBJ2-7
CDR3 length: 14

CDR3 protein: AWSVVQGVAQY
V gene: TRBV30
J gene: TRBJ2-5
CDR3 length: 11

CDR3 protein: ASSLISAGAVVAF
V gene: TRBV11-2
J gene: TRBJ1-1
CDR3 length: 13

CDR3 protein: ASSWVSGYEQF
V gene: TRBV27
J gene: TRBJ2-1
CDR3 length: 11

CDR3 protein: SARPPGQGAYNEQF
V gene: TRBV20-1
J gene: TRBJ2-1
CDR3 length: 14

CDR3 protein: ASSFWKQETQY
V gene: TRBV5-5
J gene: TRBJ2-5
CDR3 length: 11

CDR3 protein: ASSQGGMATEAF
V gene: TRBV14
J gene: TRBJ1-1
CDR3 length: 12

CDR3 protein: ASSPSIRTPLH
V gene: TRBV27
J gene: TRBJ1-6
CDR3 length: 11

CDR3 protein: ASSEIHRTGDNEQF
V gene: TRBV10-1
J gene: TRBJ2-1
CDR3 length: 14

CDR3 protein: ASRDTGDYGYT
V gene: TRBV27
J gene: TRBJ1-2
CDR3 length: 11

CDR3 protein: ACTPDREGTDTQY
V gene: TRBV30
J gene: TRBJ2-3
CDR3 length: 13

CDR3 protein: ASSFRWTSGDISSYEQY
V gene: TRBV28
J gene: TRBJ2-7
CDR3 length: 17

CDR3 protein: ASSLEGHLSRQQY
V gene: TRBV5-5
J gene: TRBJ2-7
CDR3 length: 13

CDR3 protein: SARSVLDFQETQY
V gene: TRBV20-1
J gene: TRBJ2-5
CDR3 length: 13

CDR3 protein: ASSDPGLAGLSYEQY
V gene: TRBV6-1
J gene: TRBJ2-7
CDR3 length: 15

CDR3 protein: ASSLRSEAL
V gene: TRBV28
J gene: TRBJ1-1
CDR3 length: 9

CDR3 protein: ASTQSPGSGNTIY
V gene: TRBV6-1
J gene: TRBJ1-3
CDR3 length: 13

CDR3 protein: ASSSAVEGETQY
V gene: TRBV6-2/TRBV6-3
J gene: TRBJ2-5
CDR3 length: 12

CDR3 protein: ASSQEENEKLF
V gene: TRBV6-1
J gene: TRBJ1-4
CDR3 length: 11

CDR3 protein: ASSATGTGGEKLF
V gene: TRBV19
J gene: TRBJ1-4
CDR3 length: 13

CDR3 protein: SASIRGTPKNIQY
V gene: TRBV20-1
J gene: TRBJ2-4
CDR3 length: 13

CDR3 protein: ASSVERENEQF
V gene: TRBV7-3
J gene: TRBJ2-1
CDR3 length: 11

CDR3 protein: ASSLGMNTGELF
V gene: TRBV13
J gene: TRBJ2-2
CDR3 length: 12

CDR3 protein: ASRQTSFLEQF
V gene: TRBV11-2
J gene: TRBJ2-1
CDR3 length: 11

CDR3 protein: AWSVPGQPQH
V gene: TRBV30
J gene: TRBJ1-5
CDR3 length: 10

CDR3 protein: SAQGTGRDYGYT
V gene: TRBV29-1
J gene: TRBJ1-2
CDR3 length: 12

CDR3 protein: ASSLLTEDTQY
V gene: TRBV11-2
J gene: TRBJ2-3
CDR3 length: 11

CDR3 protein: ASSQRPGTVNTGELF
V gene: TRBV4-1
J gene: TRBJ2-2
CDR3 length: 15